What follows describes a single TCR beta chain. Its specificity is not known. All donors participated as healthy donors of bone marrow. This sample stems from a study of cytomegalovirus exposure and HLA in healthy donors. V lost 5 bases, J lost 4 bases, and 12 bases lay in between. Germline assignment: CDR1 SGHNT and CDR2 YENEEA. CDR3 length: 14 residues. Amplification used 60 Vbeta primers and 13 Jbeta primers. Method: immunoSEQ multiplex PCR; TCRdb's copy keeps in-frame clones and lacks some. Of approximately 130,000 clones in the sample, roughly four fifths were seen once. Broader study findings: In a later analysis, a missense DCLRE1C variant was linked to TCR beta V- and J-gene trimming. Specificity for CMV antigens was confirmed in vitro for a few of the CMV-associated chains.

The clonotype originates from a young man in good health and CMV-seronegative. The genes are TRBV11-3 and TRBJ2-1; tentative D call: TRBD1 (5 bases). What was sequenced was PBMCs. The CDR3 protein is CASSLSQVYNEQFF. The CDR3 DNA reads TGTGCCAGCAGCCTCTCACAGGTTTACAATGAGCAGTTCTTC.